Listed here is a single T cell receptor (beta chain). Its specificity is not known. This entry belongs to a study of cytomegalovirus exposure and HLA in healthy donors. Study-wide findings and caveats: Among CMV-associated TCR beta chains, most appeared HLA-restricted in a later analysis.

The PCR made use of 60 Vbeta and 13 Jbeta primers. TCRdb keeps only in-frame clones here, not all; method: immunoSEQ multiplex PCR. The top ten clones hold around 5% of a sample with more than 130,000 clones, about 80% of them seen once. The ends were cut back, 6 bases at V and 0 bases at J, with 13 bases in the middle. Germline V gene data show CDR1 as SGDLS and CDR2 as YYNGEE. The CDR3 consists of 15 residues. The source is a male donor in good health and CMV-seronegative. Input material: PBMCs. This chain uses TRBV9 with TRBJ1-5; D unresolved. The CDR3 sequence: CASTASGDSNQPQHF. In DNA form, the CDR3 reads TGTGCCAGCACAGCCAGCGGCGATAGCAATCAGCCCCAGCATTTT.